This T cell receptor (beta chain) was captured in a study of long-term antiretroviral therapy in people with HIV. The CDR3 loop spans 13 amino acids. Germline CDR1 reads SNHLY; CDR2 reads FYNNEI. V shed 6 bases and J shed 6 bases, with 12 bases lying between them. Runs used v3.0 of the immunoSEQ assay and were done at survey level. Using immunoSEQ multiplex PCR, the repertoire was profiled, and TCRdb retains in-frame clones only, with some absent. The data hold fewer than 40,000 clones, with roughly nine tenths observed a single time. The sequences come from unsorted PBMCs, collected 1.2 years after starting antiretroviral therapy. The chain links TRBV2 to TRBJ1-5; D perhaps matches TRBD1 (6 bases). The receptor was derived from a woman in her 50s with HIV. CDR3 protein: CASRRQESQPQHF. CDR3 coding DNA: TGTGCCAGCAGGCGACAGGAATCTCAGCCCCAGCATTTT.